The clone carrying this TCR beta chain has just one count. Per the authors' pipeline: Reference gene primer amplification gave nucleated cell count estimates. The method was immunoSEQ multiplex PCR; TCRdb's version includes in-frame clones alone and lacks a portion of them. The V and J calls and clone size come from that table; D and trimming were worked out from the DNA. The table records over 120,000 clones, about 87% of them present only once. The sample belongs to a study of blood T cell repertoires in COVID-19. Study at large: Sites across the United States, Italy and Spain contributed samples from acute and convalescent COVID-19.

This CDR3 region has 17 residues. Trimming took 8 bases from V and 2 from J, leaving 24 bases between them. Germline lookup yields CDR1 SGHAT and CDR2 FQNNGV. The sequence was collected from a man aged 50-60 years who had recovered from COVID-19. Specimen: peripheral blood. This chain joins TRBV11-2 and TRBJ2-5, with D possibly TRBD2 on 6 matching bases. The CDR3 DNA is TGTGCCAGCTCTCCGACCCTCGGTAGCGGACTACAAGAGACCCAGTACTTC. Its translation: CASSPTLGSGLQETQYF.